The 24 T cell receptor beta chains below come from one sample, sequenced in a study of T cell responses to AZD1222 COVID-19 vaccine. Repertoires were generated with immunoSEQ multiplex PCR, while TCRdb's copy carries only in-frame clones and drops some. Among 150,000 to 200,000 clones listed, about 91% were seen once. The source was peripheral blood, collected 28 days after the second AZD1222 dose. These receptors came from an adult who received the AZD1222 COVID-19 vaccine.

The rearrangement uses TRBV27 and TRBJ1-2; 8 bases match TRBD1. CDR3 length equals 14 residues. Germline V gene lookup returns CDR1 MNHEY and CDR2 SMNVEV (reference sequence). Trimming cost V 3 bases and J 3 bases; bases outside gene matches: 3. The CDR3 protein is CASSFRGRDYGYTF. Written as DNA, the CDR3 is TGTGCCAGCAGTTTCAGGGGGCGCGACTATGGCTACACCTTC.

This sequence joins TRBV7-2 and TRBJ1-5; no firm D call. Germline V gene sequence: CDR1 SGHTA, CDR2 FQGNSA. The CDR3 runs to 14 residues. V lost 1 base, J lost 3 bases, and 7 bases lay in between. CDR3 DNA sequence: TGTGCCAGCAGCTTAGTCACAGTCAATCAGCCCCAGCATTTT. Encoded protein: CASSLVTVNQPQHF.

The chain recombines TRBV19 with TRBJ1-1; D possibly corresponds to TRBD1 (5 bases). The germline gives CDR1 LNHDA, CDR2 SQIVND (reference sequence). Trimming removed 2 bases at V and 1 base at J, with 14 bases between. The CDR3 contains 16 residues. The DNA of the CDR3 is TGTGCCAGTAGTATATACCAGGGTCGGGGGAACACTGAAGCTTTCTTT. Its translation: CASSIYQGRGNTEAFF.

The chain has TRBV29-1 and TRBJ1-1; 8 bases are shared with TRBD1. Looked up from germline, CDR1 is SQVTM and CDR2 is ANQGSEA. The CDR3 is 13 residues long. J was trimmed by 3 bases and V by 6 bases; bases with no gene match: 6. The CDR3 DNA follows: TGCAGCGTACCGACAGGGGCGGACACTGAAGCTTTCTTT. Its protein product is CSVPTGADTEAFF.

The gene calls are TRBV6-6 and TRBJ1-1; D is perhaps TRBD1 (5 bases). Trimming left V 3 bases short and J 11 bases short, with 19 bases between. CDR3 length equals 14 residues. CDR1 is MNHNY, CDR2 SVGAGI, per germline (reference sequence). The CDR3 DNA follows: TGTGCCAGCAGTTATACCGGGGCCCTACAGGAGGCTTTCTTT. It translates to CASSYTGALQEAFF.

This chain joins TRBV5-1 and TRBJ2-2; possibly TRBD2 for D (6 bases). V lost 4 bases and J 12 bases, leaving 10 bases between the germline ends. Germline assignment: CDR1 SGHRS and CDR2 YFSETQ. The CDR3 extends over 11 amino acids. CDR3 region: CASSAGGKLFF. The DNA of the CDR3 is TGCGCCAGCAGCGCTGGGGGGAAGCTGTTTTTT.

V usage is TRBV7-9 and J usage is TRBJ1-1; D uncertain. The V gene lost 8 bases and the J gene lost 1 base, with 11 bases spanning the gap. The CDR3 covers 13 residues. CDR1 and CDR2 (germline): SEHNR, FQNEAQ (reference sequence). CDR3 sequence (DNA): TGTGCCAGCGAGCCCGGCTCGAACACTGAAGCTTTCTTT. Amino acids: CASEPGSNTEAFF. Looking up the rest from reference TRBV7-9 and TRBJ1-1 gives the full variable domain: DTGVSQNPRHKITKRGQNVTFRCDPISEHNRLYWYRQTLGQGPEFLTYFQNEAQLEKSRLLSDRFSAERPKGSFSTLEIQRTEQGDSAMYLCASEPGSNTEAFFGQGTRLTVV.

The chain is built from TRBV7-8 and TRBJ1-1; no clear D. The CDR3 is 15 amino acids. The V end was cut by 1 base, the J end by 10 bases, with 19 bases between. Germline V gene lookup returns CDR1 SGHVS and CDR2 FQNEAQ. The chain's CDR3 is CASSLGRAGIDPAFF. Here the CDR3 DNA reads TGTGCCAGCAGCTTAGGGAGGGCAGGTATTGATCCAGCTTTCTTT.

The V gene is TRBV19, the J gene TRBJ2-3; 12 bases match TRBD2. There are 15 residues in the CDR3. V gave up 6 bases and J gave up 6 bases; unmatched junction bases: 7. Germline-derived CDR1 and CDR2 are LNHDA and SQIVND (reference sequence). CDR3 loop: CASRRTSGETDTQYF. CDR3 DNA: TGTGCCAGTAGGAGGACTAGCGGGGAGACGGATACGCAGTATTTT.

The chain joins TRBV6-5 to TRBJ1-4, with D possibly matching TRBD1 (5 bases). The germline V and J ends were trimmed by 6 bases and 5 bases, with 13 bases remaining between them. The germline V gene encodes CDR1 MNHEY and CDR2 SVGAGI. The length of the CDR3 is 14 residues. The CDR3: CASRVTGGNEKLFF. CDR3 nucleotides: TGTGCCAGCAGAGTAACAGGCGGAAATGAAAAACTGTTTTTT.

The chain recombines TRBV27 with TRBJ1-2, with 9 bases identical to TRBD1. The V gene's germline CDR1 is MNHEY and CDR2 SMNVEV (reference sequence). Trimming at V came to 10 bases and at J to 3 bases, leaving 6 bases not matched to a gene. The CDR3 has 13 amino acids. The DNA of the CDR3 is TGTGCCAACCACAGGGGGCCTGACTATGGCTACACCTTC. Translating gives CANHRGPDYGYTF.

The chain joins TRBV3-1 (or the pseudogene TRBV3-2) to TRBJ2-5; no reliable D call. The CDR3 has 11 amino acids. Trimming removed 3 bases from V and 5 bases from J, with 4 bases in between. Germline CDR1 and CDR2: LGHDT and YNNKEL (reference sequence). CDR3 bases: TGTGCCAGCAGCCAGTACGAGACCCAGTACTTC. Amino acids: CASSQYETQYF.

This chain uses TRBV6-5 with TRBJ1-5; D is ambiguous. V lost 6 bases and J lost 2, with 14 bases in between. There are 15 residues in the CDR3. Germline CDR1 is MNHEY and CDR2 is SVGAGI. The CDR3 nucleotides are TGTGCCAGCAGCGTCGAGGCGCGCGGCAATCAGCCCCAGCATTTT. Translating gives CASSVEARGNQPQHF.

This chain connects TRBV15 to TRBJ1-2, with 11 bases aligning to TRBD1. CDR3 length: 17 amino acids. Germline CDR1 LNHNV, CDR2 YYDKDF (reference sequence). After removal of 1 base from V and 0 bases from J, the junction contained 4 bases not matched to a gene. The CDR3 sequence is CATSRAWTGGANYGYTF. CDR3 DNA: TGTGCCACCAGCAGAGCATGGACAGGGGGCGCTAACTATGGCTACACCTTC.

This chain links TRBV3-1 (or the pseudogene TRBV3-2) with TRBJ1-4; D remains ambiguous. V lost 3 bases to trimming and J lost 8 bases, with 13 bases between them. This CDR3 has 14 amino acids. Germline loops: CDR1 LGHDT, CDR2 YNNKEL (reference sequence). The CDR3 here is CASSHYTAREKLFF. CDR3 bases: TGTGCCAGCAGCCACTACACTGCAAGAGAAAAACTGTTTTTT.

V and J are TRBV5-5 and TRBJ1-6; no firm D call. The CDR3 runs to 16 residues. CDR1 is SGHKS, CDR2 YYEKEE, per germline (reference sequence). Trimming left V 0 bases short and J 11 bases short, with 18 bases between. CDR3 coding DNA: TGTGCCAGCAGCTTGGATCCGGGCGCGACACGGACACCCCTCCACTTT. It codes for CASSLDPGATRTPLHF.

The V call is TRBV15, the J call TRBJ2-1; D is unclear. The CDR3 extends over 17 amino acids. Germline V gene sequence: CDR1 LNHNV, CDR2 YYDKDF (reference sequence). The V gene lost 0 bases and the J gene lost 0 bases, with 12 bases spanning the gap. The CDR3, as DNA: TGTGCCACCAGCAGAGATCGGTCAGTAAGCTCCTACAATGAGCAGTTCTTC. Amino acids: CATSRDRSVSSYNEQFF.

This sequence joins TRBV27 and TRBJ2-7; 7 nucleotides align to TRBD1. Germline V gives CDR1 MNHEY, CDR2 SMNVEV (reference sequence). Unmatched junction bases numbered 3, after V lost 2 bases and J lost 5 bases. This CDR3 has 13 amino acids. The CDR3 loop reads CASSLRQGDEQYF. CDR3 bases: TGTGCCAGCAGTTTACGCCAGGGGGACGAGCAGTACTTC.

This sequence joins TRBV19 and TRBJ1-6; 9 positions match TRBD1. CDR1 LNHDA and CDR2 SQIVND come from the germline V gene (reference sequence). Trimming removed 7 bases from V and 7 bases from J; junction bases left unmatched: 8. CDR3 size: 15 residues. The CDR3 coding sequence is TGTGCCAGTAACCCGACAGGGGGACCGAATTCACCCCTCCACTTT. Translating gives CASNPTGGPNSPLHF.

The CDR3 nucleotides are TGTGCCAGTAGTATTCGGGCAGCTTGGAGGTACGAGCAGTACTTC. Translated: CASSIRAAWRYEQYF. The V call is TRBV19, the J call TRBJ2-7; D might be TRBD2 (5 bases). V shed 3 bases and J shed 4 bases, with 16 bases lying between them. The germline gives CDR1 LNHDA, CDR2 SQIVND (reference sequence). The CDR3 totals 15 residues.

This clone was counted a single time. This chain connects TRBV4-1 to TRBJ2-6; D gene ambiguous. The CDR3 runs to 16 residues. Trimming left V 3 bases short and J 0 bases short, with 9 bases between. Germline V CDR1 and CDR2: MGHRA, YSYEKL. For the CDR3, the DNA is TGCGCCAGCAGCCAGCAAGGAAACTCTGGGGCCAACGTCCTGACTTTC. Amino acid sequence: CASSQQGNSGANVLTF.

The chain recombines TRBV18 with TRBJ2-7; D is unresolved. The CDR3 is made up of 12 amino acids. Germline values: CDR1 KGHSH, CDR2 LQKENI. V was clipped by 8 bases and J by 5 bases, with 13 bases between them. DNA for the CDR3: TGTGCCAGCATCGGCGATGGGGACGAGCAGTACTTC. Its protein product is CASIGDGDEQYF.

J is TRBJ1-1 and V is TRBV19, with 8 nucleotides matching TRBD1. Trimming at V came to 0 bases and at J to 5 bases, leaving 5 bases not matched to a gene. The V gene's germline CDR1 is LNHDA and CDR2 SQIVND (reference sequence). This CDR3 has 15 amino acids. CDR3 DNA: TGTGCCAGTAGTATAGAGGACAGGGTGGGGACTGAAGCTTTCTTT. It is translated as CASSIEDRVGTEAFF.

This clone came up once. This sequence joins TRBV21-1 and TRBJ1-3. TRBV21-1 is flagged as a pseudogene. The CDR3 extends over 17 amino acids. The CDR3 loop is CASKKGGVPRSGNTIYF. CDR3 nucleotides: TGTGCCAGCAAAAAAGGTGGGGTCCCCCGCTCTGGAAACACCATATATTTT.